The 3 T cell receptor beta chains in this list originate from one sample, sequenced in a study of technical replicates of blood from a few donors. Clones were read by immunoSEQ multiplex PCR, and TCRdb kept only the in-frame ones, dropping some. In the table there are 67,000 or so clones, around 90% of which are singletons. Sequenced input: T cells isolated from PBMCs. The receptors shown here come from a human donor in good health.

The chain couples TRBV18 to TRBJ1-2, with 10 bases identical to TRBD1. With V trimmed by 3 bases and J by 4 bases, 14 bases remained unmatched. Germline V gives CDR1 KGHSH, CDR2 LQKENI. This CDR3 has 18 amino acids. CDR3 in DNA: TGTGCCAGCTCACCTGCCGCTGGACAGGGGGGTTTAGGCTATGGCTACACCTTC. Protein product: CASSPAAGQGGLGYGYTF. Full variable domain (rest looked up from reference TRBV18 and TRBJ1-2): NAGVMQNPRHLVRRRGQEARLRCSPMKGHSHVYWYRQLPEEGLKFMVYLQKENIIDESGMPKERFSAEFPKEGPSILRIQQVVRGDSAAYFCASSPAAGQGGLGYGYTFGSGTRLTVV.

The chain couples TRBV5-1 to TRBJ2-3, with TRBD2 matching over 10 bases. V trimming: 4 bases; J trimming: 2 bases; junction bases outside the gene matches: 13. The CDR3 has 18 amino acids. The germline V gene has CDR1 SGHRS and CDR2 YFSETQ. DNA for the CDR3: TGCGCCAGCAGCGGGACGGGACTTAGCGGGGGGATCACAGATACGCAGTATTTT. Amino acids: CASSGTGLSGGITDTQYF.

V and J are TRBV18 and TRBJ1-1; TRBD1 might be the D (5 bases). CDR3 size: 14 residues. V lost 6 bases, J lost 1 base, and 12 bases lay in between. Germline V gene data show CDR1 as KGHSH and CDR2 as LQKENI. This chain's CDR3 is CASSPTAPNTEAFF. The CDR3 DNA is TGTGCCAGCTCGCCGACAGCGCCGAACACTGAAGCTTTCTTT.